The TCR beta chain under discussion was sequenced for a study of blood T cell repertoires in COVID-19. The cohort comprised adults aged 18 to 89 years residing in around 25 US areas. Data came from immunoSEQ multiplex PCR; TCRdb stores just in-frame clones and leaves some out. The sample shows 130,000 to 150,000 clones, 85% to 90% of them seen only once. The sequencing sample was made of PBMCs or T cells enriched from blood (not recorded which). This receptor was obtained from a man between 60 and 75 years old who had recovered from COVID-19.

The CDR3 bases are TGTGCCAGCAGACGGACAGGGCGGCGCAATCAGCCCCAGCATTTT. It is translated as CASRRTGRRNQPQHF. The genes are TRBV27 and TRBJ1-5, with TRBD1 identical over 8 bases. The V segment lost 6 bases and the J segment 2 bases; nucleotides outside the gene matches: 6. The germline V gene has CDR1 MNHEY and CDR2 SMNVEV (reference sequence). This CDR3 has 15 residues.